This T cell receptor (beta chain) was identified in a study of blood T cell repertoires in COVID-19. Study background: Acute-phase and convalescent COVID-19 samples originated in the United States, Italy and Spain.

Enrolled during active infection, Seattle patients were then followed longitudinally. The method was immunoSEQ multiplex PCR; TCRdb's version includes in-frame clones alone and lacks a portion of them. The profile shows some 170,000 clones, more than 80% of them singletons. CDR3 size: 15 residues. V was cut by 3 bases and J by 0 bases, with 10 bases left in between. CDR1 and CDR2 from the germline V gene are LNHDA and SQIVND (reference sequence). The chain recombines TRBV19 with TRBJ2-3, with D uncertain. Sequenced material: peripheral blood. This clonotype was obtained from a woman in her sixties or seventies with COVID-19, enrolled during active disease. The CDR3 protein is CASSMGYSSTDTQYF. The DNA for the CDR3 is TGTGCCAGTAGTATGGGCTACTCTAGCACAGATACGCAGTATTTT.